The rows below give T cell receptor beta chains drawn from one sample of a study of blood T cell repertoires in COVID-19. Clones were sequenced by immunoSEQ multiplex PCR, and TCRdb holds only the in-frame ones, with some missing. The profile covers fewer than 450,000 clones, with roughly 86% appearing a single time and about 6.7% taken by the ten largest. Sequencing was carried out using peripheral blood. These receptors were obtained from a woman aged 70-85 years with COVID-19, enrolled during active disease. Both conserved end residues are part of each CDR3. D genes are given only for firm matches. Rows give clone size only sometimes, using once, few, many, or a class for an expanded clone.

.,TRBJ2-3,.,TRBV10-3,CAISVQGNTDTQYF,TGTGCCATCAGTGTACAGGGAAACACAGATACGCAGTATTTT
.,TRBJ1-2,.,TRBV5-6,CASTPGGVSVGYTF,TGTGCCAGCACCCCCGGGGGAGTGTCGGTTGGCTACACCTTC
.,TRBJ1-1,.,TRBV6-5,CASSPSGSTPEAFF,TGTGCCAGCAGCCCCTCGGGGAGCACGCCCGAAGCTTTCTTT
.,TRBJ2-3,.,TRBV6-2/TRBV6-3,CASSEVGEDTDTQYF,TGTGCCAGCAGTGAGGTCGGGGAAGACACAGATACGCAGTATTTT
.,TRBJ1-2,.,TRBV6-5,CASSYGEGGYTF,TGTGCCAGCAGTTACGGGGAGGGTGGCTACACCTTC
few,TRBJ2-5,TRBD1,TRBV19,CASSPIDRGGETQYF,TGTGCCAGTAGTCCTATTGACAGGGGTGGTGAGACCCAGTACTTC
.,TRBJ1-1,TRBD1,TRBV19,CASSIDRVEAFF,TGTGCCAGTAGTATTGACAGGGTAGAAGCTTTCTTT
.,TRBJ1-3,TRBD1,TRBV9,CASSVNPVNYDRAGGNTIYF,TGTGCCAGCAGCGTAAATCCCGTTAATTATGACAGGGCAGGAGGAAACACCATATATTTT
.,TRBJ2-4,.,TRBV18,CASSPELGGVAKNIQYF,TGTGCCAGCTCACCAGAACTCGGGGGTGTCGCCAAAAACATTCAGTACTTC
.,TRBJ1-2,.,TRBV2,CASSERGYGYTF,TGTGCCAGCAGTGAACGGGGTTATGGCTACACCTTC
.,TRBJ2-5,.,TRBV6-5,CASGPKTEIQETQYF,TGTGCCAGCGGACCGAAGACAGAGATACAAGAGACCCAGTACTTC
.,TRBJ2-7,.,TRBV5-1,CASSLEAGLYEQYF,TGCGCCAGCAGCTTGGAAGCAGGCCTCTACGAGCAGTACTTC
.,TRBJ2-1,TRBD1,TRBV5-1,CASSSGQGANNEQFF,TGCGCCAGCAGCTCCGGGCAGGGGGCTAACAATGAGCAGTTCTTC